This section outlines one T cell receptor (beta chain) sequence together with its context. The antigen remains undetermined. The assay was immunoSEQ multiplex PCR, and TCRdb's table has in-frame clones only and misses some. The sample carries more than 35,000 clones, more than 60% recorded once. The entry originates in a study of CD4 T cells in relation to SARS-CoV-2 and coronaviruses. Study in general: ViraFEST: roughly ten-day antigen culture of PBMCs, then TCR beta CDR3 sequencing.

V shed 3 bases and J 3 bases; nucleotides not matched to a gene: 8. CDR3 length equals 17 residues. Germline V gene data show CDR1 as DFQATT and CDR2 as SNEGSKA (reference sequence). This sequence was found in an adult with COVID-19. The sample taken for sequencing was memory CD4+ T cells from PBMCs, cultured in vitro. The rearrangement uses TRBV20-1 and TRBJ2-3, with 14 bases lining up with TRBD2. The CDR3 DNA reads as TGCAGTGCTAGTGGGGCCGGGACTAGCGGGAGTACAGATACGCAGTATTTT. Translation gives CSASGAGTSGSTDTQYF.